This is a list of T cell receptor beta chains from one sample in a study of control samples from healthy donors and cancer patients. Generated by immunoSEQ multiplex PCR, the TCRdb table keeps only in-frame clones and is missing some. The sample has about 70,000 clones, about 80% seen once. Sequenced material: blood. The receptors originated from a man in his fifties in good health. Each CDR3 is given with its conserved first and last residue. The D gene is left open where the match is weak. Clone size, where shown, is once, few, many, or a class for clones that have expanded.

>TRBJ2-5|.|15|TRBD2|TRBV10-3
TGTGCCATCAGTGTACTAGCGGGGGGGCAAGAGACCCAGTACTTC
CAISVLAGGQETQYF
>TRBJ1-3|.|16|.|TRBV24-1
TGTGCCACCAGTGGTGACAGGTTGATCTCTGGAAACACCATATATTTT
CATSGDRLISGNTIYF
>TRBJ1-5|.|14|TRBD1|TRBV19
TGTGCCAGTAGTACCGACAGGGGCATTGAGCCCCAGCATTTT
CASSTDRGIEPQHF
>TRBJ2-3|.|16|TRBD2|TRBV5-1
TGCGCCAGCAGCCTGGGGACTAGCGGGTATTCAGATACGCAGTATTTT
CASSLGTSGYSDTQYF
>TRBJ1-1|.|12|.|TRBV7-2
TGTGCCAGCAGCTTAGACTACACTGAAGCTTTCTTT
CASSLDYTEAFF
>TRBJ1-2|.|14|.|TRBV4-2
TGTGCCAGCAGCCAAGCGAGGGGGACGGGTGGCTACACCTTC
CASSQARGTGGYTF
>TRBJ2-7|.|14|.|TRBV14
TGTGCCAGCAGCCAAGCTCAGGGCCCCTACGAGCAGTACTTC
CASSQAQGPYEQYF
>TRBJ1-1|.|16|.|TRBV9
TGTGCCAGCAGCTCCCCCGGTGGGGCGGCGAACACTGAAGCTTTCTTT
CASSSPGGAANTEAFF
>TRBJ1-5|.|15|.|TRBV5-6
TGTGCCAGCAGCTTGGCCGGGGCTGTGAATCAGCCCCAGCATTTT
CASSLAGAVNQPQHF
>TRBJ1-5|.|14|.|TRBV7-9
TGTGCCAGCACCGAAGGGGGGCCCTATCAGCCCCAGCATTTT
CASTEGGPYQPQHF
>TRBJ1-1|.|14|.|TRBV18
TGTGCCAGCTCACCGGGAAGGGCCAACACTGAAGCTTTCTTT
CASSPGRANTEAFF
>TRBJ2-6|.|19|TRBD1|TRBV11-2
TGTGCCAGCAGCTTAGATGGACAGGGGGCAGTTTCTGGGGCCAACGTCCTGACTTTC
CASSLDGQGAVSGANVLTF
>TRBJ2-7|.|14|.|TRBV6-2/TRBV6-3
TGTGCCAGCAGTCGACGGCGAGTCTCCTACGAGCAGTACTTC
CASSRRRVSYEQYF
>TRBJ1-1|.|18|.|TRBV15
TGTGCCACCAGCAGAGATCCCCCAGTTACAGACATGAACACTGAAGCTTTCTTT
CATSRDPPVTDMNTEAFF
>TRBJ2-3|.|13|TRBD1|TRBV6-5
TGTGCCAGCAAACACAGGGGGCAAGATACGCAGTATTTT
CASKHRGQDTQYF
>TRBJ2-3|.|15|.|TRBV3-1/TRBV3-2
TGTGCCAGCAGCCAAGGGACTCGATGGGCGGATACGCAGTATTTT
CASSQGTRWADTQYF
>TRBJ2-7|.|16|TRBD2|TRBV7-9
TGTGCCAGCAGCTCTGAGGTCACTAGCGGGGTTTACGAGCAGTACTTC
CASSSEVTSGVYEQYF
>TRBJ1-2|.|15|TRBD1|TRBV18
TGTGCCAGCTCACGGGACAGAAGCCTTTCCTATGGCTACACCTTC
CASSRDRSLSYGYTF
>TRBJ2-2|.|12|.|TRBV7-3
TGTGCCAGCAGCTACGGGGCCGGGGAGCTGTTTTTT
CASSYGAGELFF
>TRBJ2-7|.|14|TRBD2|TRBV15
TGTGCCACCAGCAGAGGACTAGCGGCCTACGAGCAGTACTTC
CATSRGLAAYEQYF
>TRBJ1-6|.|17|TRBD1|TRBV30
TGTGCCTGGTCCTTATCCGGGACAGGAAGGTTCAATTCACCCCTCCACTTT
CAWSLSGTGRFNSPLHF
>TRBJ2-7|.|15|TRBD2|TRBV7-8
TGTGCCAGCAGCTTAGTAGTAGCGGGAGGGGGCGAGCAGTACTTC
CASSLVVAGGGEQYF
>TRBJ2-3|.|14|.|TRBV6-6
TGTGCCAGCAGTTACGCGTTCAGCACAGATACGCAGTATTTT
CASSYAFSTDTQYF
>TRBJ2-3|once|13|TRBD1|TRBV5-4
TGTGCCAGCAGTCGGACAGGGTCAGATACGCAGTATTTT
CASSRTGSDTQYF
>TRBJ2-5|.|16|.|TRBV19
TGTGCCAGTAGTCAAGGGCAGCCCAGAGGGCAAGAGACCCAGTACTTC
CASSQGQPRGQETQYF
>TRBJ2-7|.|16|.|TRBV4-3
TGCGCCAGCAGCCAAGATCCGGGGCAGGAGAATTCGAAGCAGTACTTC
CASSQDPGQENSKQYF
>TRBJ1-1|.|14|.|TRBV5-1
TGCGCCAGCAGCTTGCAGGGATCGAGCACTGAAGCTTTCTTT
CASSLQGSSTEAFF
>TRBJ2-3|.|13|.|TRBV9
TGTGCCAGCAGCCCATCTTTTGGGGATACGCAGTATTTT
CASSPSFGDTQYF
>TRBJ2-1|.|16|.|TRBV4-1
TGCGCCAGCAGCCAAGATCCAGGGGCTAAGACGGATGAGCAGTTCTTC
CASSQDPGAKTDEQFF